This T cell receptor (beta chain) was recovered during a study of tissue T cells after allogeneic stem cell transplantation. Adult allogeneic hematopoietic cell transplant recipients with steroid-refractory graft-versus-host disease were prospectively enrolled for research autopsy. Assay: immunoSEQ multiplex PCR; the TCRdb copy retains only in-frame clones and omits some. The data contain several thousand clones, approximately 78% of them seen just once; the ten biggest clones take up 10% to 12%. V was cut by 1 base and J by 9 bases, with 13 bases left in between. Germline V gives CDR1 SGHAT, CDR2 FQNNGV. This CDR3 contains 14 residues.

The sequenced sample was esophageal tissue, obtained at autopsy. V gene TRBV11-2 combines with J gene TRBJ2-1; D unclear. The sequence was collected from a male patient older than 55 with steroid-refractory graft-versus-host disease after an allogeneic stem cell transplant. The graft donor may have contributed some T cells. DNA of the CDR3: TGTGCCAGCAGCTTAGGGGCACAGCACGGTGAGCAGTTCTTC. Protein: CASSLGAQHGEQFF.